This T cell receptor (beta chain) is from a study of cytomegalovirus exposure and HLA in healthy donors. On the study more broadly: About 84% of 398 genotyped donors fell in the Caucasian-associated ancestry cluster. Broader study findings: The classifier reportedly diagnosed cytomegalovirus status with high sensitivity and specificity.

Trimming took 0 bases from V and 7 from J; bases not matched to a gene: 2. This CDR3 contains 14 residues. Germline values: CDR1 LNHNV, CDR2 YYDKDF (reference sequence). PCR involved 60 Vbeta and 13 Jbeta primers. Sequenced by immunoSEQ multiplex PCR; TCRdb stores in-frame clones only, minus some. The sample lists about 100,000 clones; around three quarters were seen once. This clone was seen only a few times. What it recognizes is unknown. The origin of this receptor is a man in his thirties or forties in good health and CMV-seronegative. Sequenced sample: PBMCs. V and J are TRBV15 and TRBJ2-2, with 7 positions matching TRBD2. In DNA form, the CDR3 reads TGTGCCACCAGCAGAGATGGCGGGGGCGGGGAGCTGTTTTTT. Residues: CATSRDGGGGELFF.